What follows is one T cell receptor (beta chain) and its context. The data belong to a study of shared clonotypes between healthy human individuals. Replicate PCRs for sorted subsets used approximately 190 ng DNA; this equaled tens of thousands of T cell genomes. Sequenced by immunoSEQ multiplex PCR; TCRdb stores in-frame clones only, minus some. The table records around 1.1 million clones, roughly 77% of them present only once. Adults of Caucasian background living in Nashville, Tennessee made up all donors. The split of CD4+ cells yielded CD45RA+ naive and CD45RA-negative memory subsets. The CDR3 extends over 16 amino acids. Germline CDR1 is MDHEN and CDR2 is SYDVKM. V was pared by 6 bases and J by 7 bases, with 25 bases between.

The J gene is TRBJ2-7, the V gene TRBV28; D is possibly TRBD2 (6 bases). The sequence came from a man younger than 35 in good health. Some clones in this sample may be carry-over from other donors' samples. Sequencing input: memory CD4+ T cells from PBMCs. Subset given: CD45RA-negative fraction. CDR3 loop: CASSKGTTGSWEEQYF. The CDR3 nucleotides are TGTGCCAGCAGCAAGGGGACCACCGGGAGCTGGGAAGAGCAGTACTTC.